This entry describes one T cell receptor (beta chain). This clonotype has just a few counts. Its antigen is not yet known. Base quality data are lacking; no much larger clone is found one base away. The record originates from a study of blood T cells in healthy people across ages (dated by TCRdb to between 2014 and 2017). A note on the overall study: In model experiments, template switching captured roughly one uniquely barcoded TCR beta cDNA molecule for every two T cells. Age-related changes in TCR beta repertoire diversity were measured in the study by deep sequencing normalized with unique cDNA molecular identifiers. The donors were divided into four age groups: young (average 16 years), middle-aged (about 39), aged (roughly 66) and long-lived (82). To avoid experimental bias, donors of different ages were randomly spread across the sequencing lanes. Two additional independent replicas of 1 million unique cDNA reads from the same blood draw were analyzed for two donors (one aged 18 to 30 and one aged 80 or older).

Systemically healthy Caucasian individuals from Russia, approximately 39 in total and aged about 6 to 95 years, were included as donors. Around 9.7 milliliters of peripheral blood were collected from each donor into EDTA-treated Vacutainer tubes. Ficoll-Paque density-gradient centrifugation was used to isolate PBMCs, with at least 7 million per sample. Total RNA, at least 5 micrograms per sample, was extracted from PBMCs with Trizol reagent. For every donor, an aliquot of PBMCs went through flow cytometry to measure the percentages of naive CD45RAhigh/CD27high T cells. Library creation used 5' RACE. The run used an Illumina HiSeq 2500. The second PCR ran for about 7 to 11 cycles and used a J-beta primer mix along with a sample-barcoded 5' primer. A unique molecular identifier was introduced onto each TCR beta cDNA molecule by a template-switch 5' adaptor carrying 12 random nucleotides. Each sample yielded at least 2.5 million CDR3-containing paired-end reads. First-strand cDNA was synthesized from all RNA with the Mint cDNA synthesis kit, primed by a TRBC-specific oligonucleotide. After uracil-DNA glycosylase treatment, a first 18-cycle PCR used universal primers M1SS and BC2_uni_R on all cDNA. The authors' analysis ran thus. For normalization, 1 million high-quality reads were randomly selected from each sample, with every read carrying a distinct molecular identifier. Instead of being binned into consensus sequences, reads with shared molecular identifiers were discarded. MiTCR, set to a Q25 quality threshold and the strictest error-elimination algorithm, was used for CDR3 identification, clonotype clustering and error correction. A nonparametric unseen species model with Euler transformation was used to estimate a lower bound on total TCR beta diversity. TCRdb reworked the public reads: Q25 trimming with fastp, MiXCR clone assembly, productive beta chains retained. Rows are unified per CDR3 protein, each entry keeping the most common DNA and genes. For this entry, the V and J calls and clone size follow TCRdb and not the study's own pipeline. Recorded for this sample are 850,000 to 1,100,000 distinct CDR3 sequences; 30% to 40% of them occurred a single time. The biggest ten clones account for around 12% of the sample.

Overall results and qualifications from the work: Compared with the aged group, more naive CD4+ T cells, fewer expanded clones and increased TCR diversity were shown by the long-lived group, suggesting age selection. Observed TCR beta diversity per million T cells fell roughly linearly with age, and a significant reduction was already apparent by age about 38. Estimates of total diversity based on one million sequenced T cells were regarded as lower bounds and as underestimates. Conclusive comparison of naive and antigen-experienced compartments was prevented by the profiling of bulk unsorted PBMCs. Observed TCR beta diversity correlated strongly with the percentage of naive T cells measured by flow cytometry. Donor CMV infection status was unknown, potentially confounding age-related changes in expanded clonotypes.

Material for sequencing was blood. The sequence came from a man aged 18 to 30 in good health.

The CDR3 region has the sequence CASNGHGGYEQYF. The bases read TGTGCCAGCAACGGACACGGTGGCTACGAGCAGTACTTC. The V and J genes are TRBV12-3 or TRBV12-4 and TRBJ2-7, and perhaps TRBD1 as D gene, on 5 matching bases. The CDR3, from cysteine to phenylalanine, totals 13 residues. The kept DNA is CDR3 alone, 39 bases in frame from the first base. V is pared back by 7 bases and J by 3 bases, with 13 bases lying between the germline termini.